Listed below are T cell receptor beta chains from one sample, sequenced in a study of T cell repertoires in cytomegalovirus infection. TCRdb used MiXCR to reprocess the reads, holding one entry per CDR3 protein. This table holds a few hundred thousand distinct CDR3 sequences, roughly 43% found once. Their recognized antigens are unknown. Sequenced material: cultured PBMCs, taken from culture after CMV antigen stimulation. These receptors all come from a human donor in good health (CMV status not recorded). Some clones in this sample may be carry-over from other donors' samples. The conserved cysteine and the conserved F or W are not part of the CDR3 here.

j_call v_call cdr3_aa
TRBJ2-1 TRBV2 ASKGDYNEQF
TRBJ2-7 TRBV20-1 SATPRSSYEQY
TRBJ1-2 TRBV7-8 ASSLSLGGYGYT
TRBJ2-2 TRBV3-1 ASSQSGANTGELF
TRBJ2-6 TRBV10-3 AISWGDLSGANVLT
TRBJ1-1 TRBV7-6 ASSLGPRGNTEAF
TRBJ2-3 TRBV7-6 ASGASRGQQTLVTDTQY
TRBJ2-7 TRBV7-2 ASSEGGVSYEQY
TRBJ2-1 TRBV7-2 ASSTKSSSYNEQF
TRBJ1-5 TRBV7-8 ASSSNRASGQPQH
TRBJ2-7 TRBV28 ASGDWEQY
TRBJ2-4 TRBV10-2 ASSELGLAKNIQY
TRBJ2-1 TRBV20-1 SASRLGPGVLF
TRBJ2-7 TRBV20-1 SAPLGSSGSYEQY
TRBJ1-6 TRBV7-6 ASSKTGVSPLH
TRBJ2-1 TRBV18 ASSPRRGPNEQF